These T cell receptor beta chains were read from a single sample in a study of shared clonotypes between healthy human individuals. Data came from immunoSEQ multiplex PCR; TCRdb stores just in-frame clones and leaves some out. The sample lists approximately 1.9 million clones; over 85% were seen once. Sequencing was performed on naive CD8+ T cells from PBMCs. The source is a young man in good health. Some clones in this sample may be carry-over from other donors' samples. Each CDR3 is given with its conserved first and last residue. A row's size may be missing; if present it is once, few, many or a size class.

j_gene	v_gene	abundance	CDR3aa
TRBJ2-1	TRBV4-2	NA	CASSQGLADYNEQFF
TRBJ2-7	TRBV5-1	NA	CASSERQGKPGQAKYF
TRBJ2-2	TRBV19	once	CASSIVLTGELFF
TRBJ2-1	TRBV7-9	NA	CASLWWSSYNEQFF
TRBJ1-4	TRBV9	NA	CASSPDATNEKLFF
TRBJ2-5	TRBV18	NA	CASSPRTQVVVETQYF
TRBJ1-5	TRBV28	NA	CASSLTDFYQPQHF
TRBJ1-5	TRBV30	NA	CAWSAGGNQPQHF
TRBJ1-1	TRBV28	NA	CASSPRAGLNTEAFF
TRBJ2-7	TRBV21-1	NA	CASSKWSECSYEQYF
TRBJ2-7	TRBV29-1	NA	CSVRTVTSSSYEQYF
TRBJ2-7	TRBV2	NA	CASSGGGEGYEQYF
TRBJ2-7	TRBV7-9	NA	CASSADRGLDYEQYF
TRBJ1-1	TRBV5-4	NA	CASSLLVSMNTEAFF
TRBJ1-3	TRBV7-2	NA	CASSFFSEGGNTIYF
TRBJ1-2	TRBV7-3	NA	CASSLMRQSNYGYTF
TRBJ2-7	TRBV6-6	NA	CASSYGTGGEQYF
TRBJ2-5	TRBV4-1	NA	CASSLMGAIQETQYF
TRBJ2-5	TRBV10-3	once	CAISGTLSGRGQETQYF
TRBJ1-5	TRBV28	NA	CASSLDRVGNQPQHF